This T cell receptor beta chain comes out of a study of blood T cell repertoires in COVID-19. Across the study: COVID-19 samples, acute and convalescent, were from the United States, Italy and Spain.

In the study's own analysis: It was from reference gene primer amplification that nucleated cell counts were estimated. Using immunoSEQ multiplex PCR, the repertoire was profiled, and TCRdb retains in-frame clones only, with some absent. V, J and clone size were drawn from that table, and D and trimming were deduced from the DNA. This sample yields about 190,000 clones, of which about four fifths are seen a single time; 3% to 3.5% belongs to the top ten. The participants were between about 18 and 90 years old and came from roughly 24 US areas. Recovered Cohort 3 donors showed two negative PCRs, clearance, or symptom resolution. Sequences were obtained from PBMCs or T cells enriched from blood (not recorded which). The receptor's source is a woman in her 30s who had recovered from COVID-19.

CDR3 protein: CASSDSLKGNTIYF. As DNA, the CDR3 is TGTGCCAGCAGTGACAGCCTAAAGGGAAACACCATATATTTT. V is TRBV28 and J is TRBJ1-3, with D possibly being TRBD1 (5 bases). The germline V gene has CDR1 MDHEN and CDR2 SYDVKM. V shed 5 bases and J shed 4 bases, with 12 bases lying between them. This CDR3 is built from 14 residues.